These T cell receptor beta chains were read from a single sample in a study of T cells in Graves' hyperthyroidism and ophthalmopathy. One entry per CDR3 protein results from TCRdb running MiXCR on the multiplex PCR reads. The sample consists of more than 300,000 distinct CDR3 sequences, approximately 13% of them appearing once. The specimen sequenced was blood. The receptors were sampled from a woman aged 60 to 75 with Graves' hyperthyroidism. Both conserved end residues are part of each CDR3. The D gene is left open where the match is weak. The listing skips clone size in some rows; elsewhere it reads once, few, many or a size class.

v_gene	abundance	j_gene	d_gene	CDR3nt	CDR3aa
TRBV20-1	many	TRBJ2-2	.	TGCAGTGCTGCGGACGGCCCGGCGAACACCGGGGAGCTGTTTTTT	CSAADGPANTGELFF
TRBV30	.	TRBJ1-1	.	TGTGCCTGGAGTGTTTCAACGAACACTGAAGCTTTCTTT	CAWSVSTNTEAFF
TRBV7-7	.	TRBJ2-7	TRBD2	TGTGCTAGCAGCTTAGATAGCGGGAGGTTCTACGAGCAGTACTTC	CASSLDSGRFYEQYF
TRBV10-3	.	TRBJ2-3	TRBD2	TGTGCCATCAGTGGGCGGGAGGGCCCAGATACGCAGTATTTT	CAISGREGPDTQYF
TRBV5-4	.	TRBJ2-4	TRBD1	TGTGCCAGCAGCTATACAGGGGGTATCGGAAACATTCAGTACTTC	CASSYTGGIGNIQYF
TRBV27	.	TRBJ1-3	.	TGTGCCAGCAGTTTGGACCCAACCTCTGGAAACACCATATATTTT	CASSLDPTSGNTIYF
TRBV27	many	TRBJ2-7	.	TGTGCCAGCAGGGCACTGAGCTCCTACGAGCAGTACTTC	CASRALSSYEQYF
TRBV29-1	.	TRBJ2-7	TRBD1	TGCAGCGTTGATGGGACAGGGGCCCCCTACGAGCAGTACTTC	CSVDGTGAPYEQYF
TRBV2	many	TRBJ2-5	TRBD2	TGTGCCAGCAGGACTAGCGGGCACGAGACCCAGTACTTC	CASRTSGHETQYF
TRBV5-1	few	TRBJ2-3	.	TGCGCCAGCACCCGAGAGGGTCGAGATACGCAGTATTTT	CASTREGRDTQYF
TRBV28	many	TRBJ1-5	TRBD1	TGTGCCAGCAGCCCGGGGGACAGATTCAATCAGCCCCAGCATTTT	CASSPGDRFNQPQHF
TRBV27	many	TRBJ2-1	TRBD2	TGTGCCAGCAGTTTAGGGACTAGCGGGAGTTTACGTGAGCAGTTCTTC	CASSLGTSGSLREQFF
TRBV6-1	many	TRBJ2-5	.	TGTGCCAGCAGTGAAGCGACCCCAGGGTGGGGGACCCAGTACTTC	CASSEATPGWGTQYF
TRBV11-3	many	TRBJ2-7	.	TGTGCCAGCAGCCACGATAGCGGAAGGGACGAGCAGTACTTC	CASSHDSGRDEQYF
TRBV11-2	few	TRBJ2-2	.	TGTGCCAGCAGCTTTATGGACCGAGGGGAGCTGTTTTTT	CASSFMDRGELFF
TRBV7-9	many	TRBJ2-6	TRBD2	TGTGCCAGCAGCCGACTGGGTGCGGGGGACTCTGGGGCCAACGTCCTGACTTTC	CASSRLGAGDSGANVLTF
TRBV5-4	many	TRBJ1-1	TRBD1	TGTGCCAGCAGCCCCCCGGGACAGGGGTTGAACACTGAAGCTTTCTTT	CASSPPGQGLNTEAFF
TRBV4-1	.	TRBJ1-5	.	TGCGCCAGCAGCCAGTGGGGGATCAATCAGCCCCAGCATTTT	CASSQWGINQPQHF
TRBV15	.	TRBJ2-7	TRBD1	TGTGCCACCAGCAGAGATTCGACAGGGGGCGGGCAGTACTTC	CATSRDSTGGGQYF
TRBV2	many	TRBJ2-5	.	TGTGCCAGCAATCCCGGTGGGAGTTTGGAGACCCAGTACTTC	CASNPGGSLETQYF
TRBV27	.	TRBJ1-1	.	TGTGCCAGCAGTTTGTCCCACATAGGGGACACTGAAGCTTTCTTT	CASSLSHIGDTEAFF
TRBV7-9	many	TRBJ2-1	TRBD1	TGTGCCAGCAGCATCCCGGACAGGGAGTGGAATGAGCAGTTCTTC	CASSIPDREWNEQFF
TRBV2	many	TRBJ2-3	TRBD2	TGTGCCAGCAGTCCCTGGACTAGCGGATTTCTCACAGATACGCAGTATTTT	CASSPWTSGFLTDTQYF
TRBV5-6	.	TRBJ2-3	.	TGTGCCAGCAGCTTGGTCCGGAGCGTCGAACCTGGTACGCAGTATTTT	CASSLVRSVEPGTQYF
TRBV30	many	TRBJ1-5	.	TGTGCCTGGAGTGTACAGGAGGATCAGCCCCAGCATTTT	CAWSVQEDQPQHF
TRBV11-2	many	TRBJ1-1	.	TGTGCCAGCTCACTTGGACGAGGCACTGAAGCTTTCTTT	CASSLGRGTEAFF
TRBV11-2	.	TRBJ2-7	.	TGTGCCAGCAGCTCCCCTCCGGGGACCCCGGGGGCGTACGAGCAGTACTTC	CASSSPPGTPGAYEQYF
TRBV3-1	many	TRBJ2-7	TRBD1	TGTGCCAGCAAGGACAGGGACACCTCCTACGAGCAGTACTTC	CASKDRDTSYEQYF
TRBV20-1	.	TRBJ2-1	TRBD2	TGCAGTGCTAATTCGGGACTAGGAGGTGAGCAGTTCTTC	CSANSGLGGEQFF
TRBV5-4	.	TRBJ2-7	.	TGTGCCAGCAGCACTAATGGCGGACTGGCTTCCTACGAGCAGTACTTC	CASSTNGGLASYEQYF
TRBV9	many	TRBJ2-3	.	TGTGCCAGCAGCGTATCCGGGGAAATAAGCACAGATACGCAGTATTTT	CASSVSGEISTDTQYF
TRBV6-5	few	TRBJ2-2	.	TGTGCCAGCAGTTACTCCCCCGGGGAGCTGTTTTTT	CASSYSPGELFF
TRBV18	few	TRBJ1-4	.	TGTGCCAGCTCACCCAGGGACAACATGGATGAAAAACTGTTTTTT	CASSPRDNMDEKLFF
TRBV28	many	TRBJ2-5	TRBD1	TGTGCCAGCAGTCCTGGACAGGGGAGGGCGCAAGAAGAGACCCAGTACTTC	CASSPGQGRAQEETQYF
TRBV5-1	many	TRBJ2-7	.	TGCGCCAGCAGCTTTCAAAGGGACTACGAGCAGTACTTC	CASSFQRDYEQYF
TRBV28	many	TRBJ1-1	.	TGTGCCAGCAGTTTCACTGACAGGAGACGTGAAGCTTTCTTT	CASSFTDRRREAFF
TRBV6-1	many	TRBJ1-3	TRBD1	TGTGCCAGCAGTGAAATTGGATTCATGGACAGGGCTGGAAACACCATATATTTT	CASSEIGFMDRAGNTIYF
TRBV19	.	TRBJ2-7	.	TGTGCCAGTAGTATCAGGGTTGACTCCTACGAGCAGTACTTC	CASSIRVDSYEQYF
TRBV2	many	TRBJ1-5	.	TGTGCCAGCAGTGAAGACGGCAGGGGTCCCAATCAGCCCCAGCATTTT	CASSEDGRGPNQPQHF
TRBV18	.	TRBJ2-1	.	TGTGTCAGCTCACCACCGTCCATTTACATCGATGAGCAGTTCTTC	CVSSPPSIYIDEQFF
TRBV28	many	TRBJ1-2	TRBD1	TGTGCCAGCACACCGGGACAGGGGAACTATGGCTACACCTTC	CASTPGQGNYGYTF
TRBV6-2/TRBV6-3	many	TRBJ1-4	.	TGTGCCAGCGGACAGAGCACTACTGAAAAACTGTTTTTT	CASGQSTTEKLFF
TRBV11-2	many	TRBJ2-2	.	TGTGCCAGCAGCTCCCAAAGCTATCGCGGCGGTAGGGCCGGGGAGCTGTTTTTT	CASSSQSYRGGRAGELFF
TRBV27	few	TRBJ1-2	.	TGTGCCAGCAGTTTCAGTGGGTCTTGGGATGGCTACACCTTC	CASSFSGSWDGYTF
TRBV18	many	TRBJ2-5	TRBD2	TGTGCCAGCTCACCACAAGAACTAGCGGGAGGAGAGACCCAGTACTTC	CASSPQELAGGETQYF
TRBV11-3	many	TRBJ2-7	TRBD1	TGTGCCAGCAGTATGGGACAGAACTACGAGCAGTACTTC	CASSMGQNYEQYF
TRBV6-1	.	TRBJ2-5	TRBD1	TGTGCCAGCAGGGGGGTTGGGACAGGGGGCAAGGCTCAGTACTTC	CASRGVGTGGKAQYF
TRBV6-6	.	TRBJ2-1	TRBD2	TGTGCCAGCAGTTACTCGATAGCGGGAGTTGACAATGAGCAGTTCTTC	CASSYSIAGVDNEQFF
TRBV2	medium-sized	TRBJ1-5	.	TGTGCCAGCAGACCGGGTATGGATCAGCCCCAGCATTTT	CASRPGMDQPQHF
TRBV15	.	TRBJ2-3	.	TGTGCCACCAGCAGAGATTACGGCGCTGCAAGGACAGATACGCAGTATTTT	CATSRDYGAARTDTQYF
TRBV12-3/TRBV12-4	many	TRBJ2-1	.	TGTGCCAGCAGTGCCGAACTAGACCCCACGGGGAATGAGCAGTTCTTC	CASSAELDPTGNEQFF
TRBV19	many	TRBJ2-1	TRBD2	TGTGCCAGTAATCTAGCGGGAGACACCTACAATGAGCAGTTCTTC	CASNLAGDTYNEQFF
TRBV4-2	many	TRBJ1-1	TRBD1	TGTGCCAGCAGCCATGTACCGGGACAGGGGGCCGATGAAGCTTTCTTT	CASSHVPGQGADEAFF
TRBV24-1	many	TRBJ2-1	.	TGTGCCACCAGTGATCCCAGTGGAGCACCCTACAATGAGCAGTTCTTC	CATSDPSGAPYNEQFF
TRBV7-9	many	TRBJ2-1	TRBD1	TGTGCCAGCAGCTTGTCCGGGACAGGGTTTTTAAATGAGCAGTTCTTC	CASSLSGTGFLNEQFF
TRBV27	.	TRBJ2-7	TRBD2	TGTGCCAGCAGTTTATCGAGGCTAGCGGGACCCGAGCAGTACTTC	CASSLSRLAGPEQYF
TRBV2	many	TRBJ1-2	.	TGTGCCAGGGTGACCGGGCTTAACTATGGCTACACCTTC	CARVTGLNYGYTF